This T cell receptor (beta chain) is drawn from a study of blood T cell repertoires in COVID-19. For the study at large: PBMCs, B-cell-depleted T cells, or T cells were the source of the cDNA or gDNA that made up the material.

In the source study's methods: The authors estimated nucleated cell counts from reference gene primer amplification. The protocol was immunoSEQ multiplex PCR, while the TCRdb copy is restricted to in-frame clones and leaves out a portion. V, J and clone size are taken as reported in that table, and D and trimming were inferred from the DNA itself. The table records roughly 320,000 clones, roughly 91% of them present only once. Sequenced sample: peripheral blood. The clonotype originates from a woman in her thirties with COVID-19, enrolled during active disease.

The CDR3 region has the DNA TGTGCCAGCAGCAATCCAGGTCTAGCCCGCAATGAGCAGTTCTTC. This codes for CASSNPGLARNEQFF. V usage is TRBV21-1 and J usage is TRBJ2-1; the table's TRBD2 call for D was not verified on the DNA. TRBV21-1 is labeled a pseudogene. This CDR3 comprises 15 residues.